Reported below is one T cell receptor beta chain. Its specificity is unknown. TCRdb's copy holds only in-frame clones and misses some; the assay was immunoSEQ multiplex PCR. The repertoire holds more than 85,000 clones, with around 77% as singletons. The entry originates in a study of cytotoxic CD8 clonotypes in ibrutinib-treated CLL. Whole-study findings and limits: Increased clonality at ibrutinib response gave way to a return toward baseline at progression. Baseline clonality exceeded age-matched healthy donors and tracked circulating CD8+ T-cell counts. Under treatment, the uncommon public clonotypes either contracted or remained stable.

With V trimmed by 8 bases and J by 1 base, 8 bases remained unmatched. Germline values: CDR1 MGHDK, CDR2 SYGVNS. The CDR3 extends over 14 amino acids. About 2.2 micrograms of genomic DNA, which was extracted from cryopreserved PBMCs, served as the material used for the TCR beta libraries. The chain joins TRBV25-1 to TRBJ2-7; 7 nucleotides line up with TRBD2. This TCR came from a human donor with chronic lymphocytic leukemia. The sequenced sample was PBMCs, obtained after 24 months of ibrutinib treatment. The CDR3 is CASGRAGVSYEQYF. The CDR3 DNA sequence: TGTGCCAGCGGCCGGGCGGGGGTTTCCTACGAGCAGTACTTC.